The sequence of this T cell receptor beta chain was determined in a study of human T cells and chemical hapten exposure. In the study overall: Upper-back patch tests with 0.01% DPC were read at 6 days. General study findings and limits: After DPC sensitization, TCRs above 1 in 1000 frequency showed no change.

The time point: patch test 1, 2 weeks after DPC sensitization. Treatment defined: therapeutic diphenylcyclopropenone sensitization with weekly scalp DPC. Ten or more counts support this clonotype. Its cognate antigen is unknown. As handled by the study authors: Samples contained a median of roughly 96,000 TCRs, with a range of roughly 23,224 to 700,000. Via MiXCR, TCRdb re-called the RACE reads, giving one row per CDR3 protein. TCRdb's processing, not the authors' own work, is the source of the V and J calls. The sample lists approximately 100,000 distinct CDR3 sequences; approximately 11% were seen once. V dropped 4 bases and J dropped 5; count of bases not matched to a gene: 9. This CDR3 region has 16 residues. Germline CDR1 and CDR2: SGHKS and YYEKEE (reference sequence).

The sequences come from whole blood, collected in connection with sensitization to the hapten diphenylcyclopropenone (DPC). V is TRBV5-5 and J is TRBJ1-6; the match to TRBD1 covers 7 bases. The sequence came from a woman aged 40 to 50 with alopecia areata. Some clones in this sample may be carry-over from other donors' samples. The CDR3 coding sequence is TGTGCCAGCAGCCCCTATCGACAGGGACATAATTCACCCCTCCACTTT. Translation gives CASSPYRQGHNSPLHF.